Sequencing of this TCR beta chain was carried out in a study of T cells expressing NK-cell markers. Study overall: The authors derived TCR beta repertoires from sorted CD3+CD56+NKG2C+, CD3+CD56+NKG2C- and CD3+CD56-NKG2C+ T cells.

Study conclusions and caveats: Researchers report these clonotypes also headed the CD3+CD56-NKG2C+ fraction in four donors.

Worth noting for this clonotype: What it binds is unknown.

CDR3 length: 13 amino acids. From germline, CDR1 is SQVTM and CDR2 ANQGSEA. TCRdb reprocessed the 5' RACE reads, with one entry per CDR3 protein and no DNA. Listed are a few hundred thousand distinct CDR3 sequences; around 1.4% falls within the top ten. The receptor comes from a woman between 50 and 59 years old in good health. The V call is TRBV29-1, the J call TRBJ2-3; TCRdb calls TRBD1, which cannot be checked without DNA. The specimen sequenced was blood T cells: a sorted CD56 or NKG2C T cell subset, CD4+ or CD8+ T cells, or bulk PBMC T cells (not recorded which). CDR3 sequence reads: CSAGQGGTDTQYF.